This T cell receptor beta chain comes out of a study of blood T cell repertoires in COVID-19. Background on the study: From T cells, B-cell-depleted T cells, or PBMCs came the material, which was cDNA or gDNA.

Everyone who took part was roughly 18 to 100 years old, and they came from roughly 25 US areas. Self-reported history from a screening survey and questionnaire set each donor's cohort. Donors in Cohort 3 counted as recovered after two negative PCRs, clearance, or symptom resolution. With V trimmed by 3 bases and J by 4 bases, 8 bases remained unmatched. This CDR3 has 16 amino acids. Germline V gene lookup returns CDR1 GTSNPN and CDR2 SVGIG (reference sequence). Measured with immunoSEQ multiplex PCR; TCRdb has only the in-frame clones, and not every one. The sample records roughly 450,000 clones, about nine tenths being singletons. This clone occurred once.

Source material: PBMCs or T cells enriched from blood (not recorded which). The J gene is TRBJ2-5, the V gene TRBV30, with 13 bases aligning to TRBD2. The source of this sequence is a man aged 18-30 years who had recovered from COVID-19. CDR3 residues: CAWSVTSGRVRETQYF. The CDR3 DNA reads as TGTGCCTGGAGCGTTACTAGCGGGAGGGTTAGAGAGACCCAGTACTTC.